The 17 T cell receptor beta chains given below trace back to one sample, sequenced in a study of CD8 T cells in Susac syndrome. It was with random hexamers that 0.5 to 1 ug RNA was reverse transcribed. MiXCR, run by TCRdb on the immunoSEQ multiplex PCR reads, gives a single entry per CDR3 protein. The sample lists under 300,000 distinct CDR3 sequences; 95% to 97% were seen once. The sequenced sample consisted of CD4+ T cells from PBMCs. These receptors all stem from a human donor with Susac syndrome.

The genes are TRBV11-2 and TRBJ2-1; D is possibly TRBD2 (6 bases). The CDR3 is 16 amino acids. Deletions cut 5 bases from V and 3 bases from J, with 17 bases between. Germline V gives CDR1 SGHAT, CDR2 FQNNGV. The CDR3 sequence is CASSPTGLPVYNEQFF. The DNA for the CDR3 is TGTGCCAGCAGCCCCACGGGACTCCCCGTCTACAATGAGCAGTTCTTC.

V gene TRBV15 combines with J gene TRBJ1-1, with unresolved D. Germline V CDR1 and CDR2: LNHNV, YYDKDF (reference sequence). The CDR3 consists of 16 residues. Between the trimmed V and J ends, which lost 0 bases and 5 bases, there was a span of 16 bases. DNA of the CDR3: TGTGCCACCAGCAGAGATCAAATCGACTCTGCTACTGAAGCTTTCTTT. Residues: CATSRDQIDSATEAFF. The full variable domain, with the rest looked up from reference TRBV15 and TRBJ1-1, is DAMVIQNPRYQVTQFGKPVTLSCSQTLNHNVMYWYQQKSSQAPKLLFHYYDKDFNNEADTPDNFQSRRPNTSFCFLDIRSPGLGDTAMYLCATSRDQIDSATEAFFGQGTRLTVV.

The chain combines TRBV25-1 with TRBJ2-1, with D possibly matching TRBD2 (6 bases). The V gene's germline CDR1 is MGHDK and CDR2 SYGVNS. The CDR3 length is 13 residues. The V and J ends lost 6 bases and 2 bases respectively, with 8 bases between them. The CDR3 nucleotides read TGTGCCAGCAGGCCGGGAGCCTACAATGAGCAGTTCTTC. Its translation: CASRPGAYNEQFF.

V usage is TRBV4-1 and J usage is TRBJ2-1; 7 bases are shared with TRBD1. Trimming removed 0 bases from V and 7 bases from J; junction bases left unmatched: 21. Looked up from germline, CDR1 is MGHRA and CDR2 is YSYEKL. The CDR3 consists of 20 residues. CDR3 DNA sequence: TGCGCCAGCAGCCAAGAGCTCTCTATTGGATGGGGCAGGGGGTATAATGAGCAGTTCTTC. Protein: CASSQELSIGWGRGYNEQFF.

The rearrangement joins TRBV11-2 to TRBJ2-7; TRBD2 matches at 9 bases. The CDR3 is 20 residues long. The V gene's germline CDR1 is SGHAT and CDR2 FQNNGV. J gave up 2 bases and V 5 bases, and 22 bases lay outside the gene matches. CDR3 sequence (DNA): TGTGCCAGCAGCCCTAGAGGGACCGGGACTAGCCGTTCCTTTACCTACGAGCAGTACTTC. Translation: CASSPRGTGTSRSFTYEQYF.

This chain uses TRBV12-3 or TRBV12-4 with TRBJ2-1; 10 bases match TRBD1. The CDR3 extends over 14 amino acids. J gave up 8 bases and V 6 bases, and 7 bases lay outside the gene matches. This CDR3 is CASSRATGGDEQFF. The CDR3 coding sequence is TGTGCCAGCAGCCGAGCGACAGGGGGCGATGAGCAGTTCTTC.

The V call is TRBV29-1, the J call TRBJ2-5; 7 bases line up with TRBD2. This CDR3 contains 16 residues. Germline CDR1 is SQVTM and CDR2 is ANQGSEA. Losses at the gene ends were 7 bases for V and 5 bases for J; bases not matched to a gene: 19. CDR3 loop: CSGGGKAGDIRETQYF. CDR3 coding DNA: TGCAGCGGCGGAGGGAAGGCGGGAGATATCCGGGAGACCCAGTACTTC.

The chain joins TRBV30 to TRBJ1-2; D remains unclear. The CDR3 length is 15 residues. V was pared by 4 bases and J by 6 bases, with 21 bases between. CDR1 and CDR2 from the germline V gene are GTSNPN and SVGIG (reference sequence). The CDR3 region has the DNA TGTGCCTGGATAAGTATCACCCTAGGCGGGCATGGCTACACCTTC. Its translation is CAWISITLGGHGYTF.

The rearrangement links TRBV12-3 or TRBV12-4 to TRBJ2-1; TRBD1 agrees at 7 bases. The V and J ends lost 5 bases and 12 bases, in that order; junction bases with no gene match: 13. The CDR3 is 14 amino acids. The CDR3 here is CASSGQATAQGQFF. The CDR3 DNA reads as TGTGCCAGCAGTGGACAGGCCACCGCTCAGGGGCAGTTCTTC.

The chain links TRBV20-1 to TRBJ1-1, with D unclear. The V end was cut by 6 bases, the J end by 0 bases, with 14 bases between. There are 14 residues in the CDR3. The germline CDR1 and CDR2 sequences are DFQATT and SNEGSKA (reference sequence). The CDR3 sequence is CSAPEGPLNTEAFF. CDR3 coding DNA: TGCAGTGCCCCAGAAGGCCCACTGAACACTGAAGCTTTCTTT.

The V and J genes are TRBV20-1 and TRBJ2-3; 9 nucleotides align to TRBD2. The CDR3 is 17 residues long. From germline, CDR1 is DFQATT and CDR2 SNEGSKA (reference sequence). The ends lost 0 bases at V and 4 bases at J; junction bases unmatched: 11. The CDR3, as DNA: TGCAGTGCTAGAGACCCACGGGGTAGCGGGAGCCCAGATACGCAGTATTTT. Translation: CSARDPRGSGSPDTQYF.

The chain joins TRBV5-1 to TRBJ2-3; no firm D call. Trimming pared 7 bases from V and 6 bases from J, leaving 12 bases between. Germline CDR1 reads SGHRS; CDR2 reads YFSETQ. This CDR3 spans 12 amino acids. CDR3 nucleotides: TGCGCCAGCCGTAACTTACAGGATACGCAGTATTTT. Translation gives CASRNLQDTQYF.

This chain joins TRBV20-1 and TRBJ2-6, with TRBD1 as a possible D gene (6 bases). Germline-derived CDR1 and CDR2 are DFQATT and SNEGSKA (reference sequence). The CDR3 totals 16 residues. V gave up 1 base and J gave up 0 bases, with 10 bases separating them. The CDR3 DNA reads as TGCAGTGCTAGAGTTACAGGGTTCTCTGGGGCCAACGTCCTGACTTTC. This codes for CSARVTGFSGANVLTF.

The genes are TRBV21-1 and TRBJ2-1; the table's TRBD1 call for D was not verified on the DNA. TRBV21-1 is listed as a pseudogene. CDR3 length equals 13 residues. The CDR3 DNA follows: TGTGCCAGCAGCGGGGGGACAGGGTCGGAGCAGTTCTTC. Residues: CASSGGTGSEQFF.

The CDR3 nucleotides are TGCGCCAGCAGCTCGGCATCAGGGGGTCAGCCCCAGCATTTT. Translation gives CASSSASGGQPQHF. The V gene is TRBV5-1, the J gene TRBJ1-5; TRBD1 agrees at 7 bases. Trimming cost V 3 bases and J 6 bases; bases outside gene matches: 6. Germline V gives CDR1 SGHRS, CDR2 YFSETQ. This CDR3 contains 14 residues.

The chain uses TRBV11-2 and TRBJ2-7; TRBD1 matches 7 bases. The CDR3 totals 13 residues. Germline values: CDR1 SGHAT, CDR2 FQNNGV. Trimming took 5 bases from V and 0 from J; bases not matched to a gene: 1. DNA of the CDR3: TGTGCCAGCAGCGACAGGGTCTCCTACGAGCAGTACTTC. It translates to CASSDRVSYEQYF.

This sequence joins TRBV3-1 and TRBJ2-5; 9 bases line up with TRBD1. CDR1 is LGHDT, CDR2 YNNKEL, per germline (reference sequence). V dropped 2 bases and J dropped 5; count of bases not matched to a gene: 6. This CDR3 has 15 residues. The CDR3 region is CASSQPGQGSETQYF. In nucleotides, the CDR3 is TGTGCCAGCAGCCAACCAGGACAGGGGAGCGAGACCCAGTACTTC.